The clone carrying this TCR beta chain was observed many times. The antigen is unknown. Germline CDR1 SEHNR, CDR2 FQNEAQ (reference sequence). V lost 5 bases and J lost 2, with 10 bases in between. The CDR3 is 15 residues long. The sample comes from a study of breast tumors, draining lymph nodes, adjacent tissues. Study findings and constraints: Luminal-like breast cancer showed significantly higher tumor–nontumor repertoire similarity than basal-like. Tumor TCR diversity was below lymph nodes but above nontumor tissue.

Breast cancer patients provided tissue from their axillary draining lymph nodes. MiXCR, run by TCRdb on the multiplex PCR reads, gives a single entry per CDR3 protein. The sample contains roughly 130,000 distinct CDR3 sequences, 20% of which appear only once. The chain recombines TRBV7-9 with TRBJ2-6; tentative D call: TRBD1 (6 bases). The receptor comes from a female donor with breast cancer. Some clones in this sample may be carry-over from other donors' samples. Sequenced: axillary lymph node tissue. In DNA form, the CDR3 reads TGTGCCAGCAGCGCAGGACAGCCTGGGGCCAACGTCCTGACTTTC. Translation gives CASSAGQPGANVLTF.